The 20 T cell receptor beta chains given below trace back to one sample, sequenced in a study of cytomegalovirus exposure and HLA in healthy donors. The study ran its PCR with 60 Vbeta and 13 Jbeta primers. The repertoire was sequenced with immunoSEQ multiplex PCR; TCRdb's copy has only in-frame clones and lacks some. The table records approximately 200,000 clones, about 80% of them present only once. Sequenced input: PBMCs. The receptor source for this set is a girl between 5 and 17 years old in good health and CMV-seronegative.

This clone was seen a single time. The gene calls are TRBV6-5 and TRBJ2-6; 9 bases line up with TRBD1. The ends lost 6 bases at V and 2 bases at J; junction bases unmatched: 2. The germline CDR1 and CDR2 sequences are MNHEY and SVGAGI. This CDR3 spans 15 amino acids. CDR3 nucleotides: TGTGCCAGCAGCCACAGGGGGCCTGGGGCCAACGTCCTGACTTTC. Encoded protein: CASSHRGPGANVLTF.

The chain couples TRBV6-5 to TRBJ1-6; 8 positions match TRBD1. CDR1 and CDR2 (germline): MNHEY, SVGAGI. Germline trimming cut 8 bases from V and 8 bases from J; bases unmatched to any gene: 5. The CDR3 has 13 residues. The CDR3 protein is CASGDRGDSPLHF. The CDR3 bases are TGTGCCAGCGGTGACAGGGGAGATTCACCCCTCCACTTT.

The table lists this clone with a count of one. V usage is TRBV18 and J usage is TRBJ1-1; D possibly corresponds to TRBD1 (6 bases). The V end lost 2 bases, the J end lost 4 bases, and 8 bases lay between the germline ends. The CDR3 is made up of 13 amino acids. Germline loops: CDR1 KGHSH, CDR2 LQKENI. Here the CDR3 reads CASSPMGATEAFF. Written as DNA, the CDR3 is TGTGCCAGCTCACCAATGGGGGCCACTGAAGCTTTCTTT.

This clone was picked up one time. The chain employs TRBV7-6 and TRBJ2-7; tentatively, D is TRBD2 (6 bases). The CDR3 length is 15 residues. The V end lost 5 bases, the J end lost 4 bases, and 18 bases lay between the germline ends. CDR1 and CDR2 (germline): SGHVS, FNYEAQ. The CDR3 sequence is CASSPTSGTPYEQYF. CDR3 coding DNA: TGTGCCAGCAGCCCAACGTCCGGGACTCCATACGAGCAGTACTTC. The full variable domain, in which reference TRBV7-6 and TRBJ2-7 provide the parts outside the CDR3, is GAGVSQSPRYKVTKRGQDVALRCDPISGHVSLYWYRQALGQGPEFLTYFNYEAQQDKSGLPNDRFSAERPEGSISTLTIQRTEQRDSAMYRCASSPTSGTPYEQYFGPGTRLTVT.

The chain couples TRBV5-4 to TRBJ2-3, with D possibly matching TRBD1 (5 bases). Germline lookup yields CDR1 SGHNT and CDR2 YYREEE (reference sequence). This CDR3 spans 15 amino acids. V lost 2 bases and J lost 2, with 12 bases in between. The CDR3 nucleotides are TGTGCCAGCAGCTTAGACAGCACCTACACAGATACGCAGTATTTT. It is translated as CASSLDSTYTDTQYF. Drawing the rest from reference TRBV5-4 and TRBJ2-3, the complete variable domain is ETGVTQSPTHLIKTRGQQVTLRCSSQSGHNTVSWYQQALGQGPQFIFQYYREEENGRGNFPPRFSGLQFPNYSSELNVNALELDDSALYLCASSLDSTYTDTQYFGPGTRLTVL.

The genes are TRBV7-6 and TRBJ2-2; D is unresolved. The CDR3 spans 17 residues. From germline, CDR1 is SGHVS and CDR2 FNYEAQ. The ends were cut back, 0 bases at V and 4 bases at J, with 15 bases in the middle. The CDR3, as DNA: TGTGCCAGCAGCTTAGCGCTTTACCGAGACTTCACCGGGGAGCTGTTTTTT. This encodes CASSLALYRDFTGELFF. Full variable domain (rest looked up from reference TRBV7-6 and TRBJ2-2): GAGVSQSPRYKVTKRGQDVALRCDPISGHVSLYWYRQALGQGPEFLTYFNYEAQQDKSGLPNDRFSAERPEGSISTLTIQRTEQRDSAMYRCASSLALYRDFTGELFFGEGSRLTVL.

V and J are TRBV5-1 and TRBJ1-1, with no clear D. This CDR3 comprises 13 residues. CDR1 and CDR2 from the germline V gene are SGHRS and YFSETQ. The ends were cut back, 1 base at V and 1 base at J, with 5 bases in the middle. The CDR3 coding sequence is TGCGCCAGCAGCTTGTTCCAGAACACTGAAGCTTTCTTT. Its translation is CASSLFQNTEAFF.

V usage is TRBV9 and J usage is TRBJ1-1; TRBD1 agrees at 7 bases. CDR3 size: 14 residues. Germline lookup yields CDR1 SGDLS and CDR2 YYNGEE. V trimming: 0 bases; J trimming: 5 bases; junction bases outside the gene matches: 4. CDR3 DNA sequence: TGTGCCAGCAGCGTAGAGGGGGCTTGGACTGAAGCTTTCTTT. Its protein product is CASSVEGAWTEAFF.

The rearrangement uses TRBV19 and TRBJ2-6; 7 bases fit TRBD1. CDR3 length: 17 residues. V trimming: 7 bases; J trimming: 0 bases; junction bases outside the gene matches: 9. The germline V gene has CDR1 LNHDA and CDR2 SQIVND (reference sequence). The CDR3 bases are TGTGCCAGTACCGACAGGGTATTGGCCTCTGGGGCCAACGTCCTGACTTTC. Its protein is CASTDRVLASGANVLTF.

V and J are TRBV5-5 and TRBJ2-3; the match to TRBD2 covers 8 bases. CDR1 is SGHKS and CDR2 is YYEKEE in the germline V gene (reference sequence). There are 14 residues in the CDR3. V was clipped by 6 bases and J by 8 bases; unmatched bases: 11. Here the CDR3 DNA reads TGTGCCAGCAACACCGGGACTAGTCTAGGTACGCAGTATTTT. Translating it yields CASNTGTSLGTQYF.

V usage is TRBV6-6 and J usage is TRBJ1-1; 9 bases fit TRBD1. Germline V lookup: CDR1 MNHNY, CDR2 SVGAGI (reference sequence). The V gene end was trimmed by 1 base and the J gene end by 6 bases; junction bases not matched to a gene: 6. The CDR3 contains 15 residues. As DNA, the CDR3 is TGTGCCAGCAGTTACTGGACAGGGGTCGGGGCTGAAGCTTTCTTT. This codes for CASSYWTGVGAEAFF.

The DNA for the CDR3 is TGTGCCAGCAGCCCTAGGTTGGCCACTGAAGCTTTCTTT. It is translated as CASSPRLATEAFF. The chain couples TRBV11-2 to TRBJ1-1; the D is unclear. The CDR3 totals 13 residues. Trimming removed 5 bases at V and 4 bases at J, with 11 bases between. Germline-derived CDR1 and CDR2 are SGHAT and FQNNGV.

The J gene is TRBJ1-1, the V gene TRBV19; no firm D call. Per germline, CDR1 LNHDA and CDR2 SQIVND (reference sequence). The CDR3 covers 13 residues. V dropped 3 bases and J dropped 5 bases, with 10 bases sitting between them. CDR3 nucleotide sequence: TGTGCCAGTAGTATCCGGGGTCGGACTGAAGCTTTCTTT. Amino acid sequence: CASSIRGRTEAFF. Drawing the rest from reference TRBV19 and TRBJ1-1, the complete variable domain is DGGITQSPKYLFRKEGQNVTLSCEQNLNHDAMYWYRQDPGQGLRLIYYSQIVNDFQKGDIAEGYSVSREKKESFPLTVTSAQKNPTAFYLCASSIRGRTEAFFGQGTRLTVV.

As DNA, the CDR3 is TGTGCCAGCAGCAAAACCGGGACTTCCCGCGGGCTTGGGCAGTACTTC. Translated: CASSKTGTSRGLGQYF. The gene calls are TRBV27 and TRBJ2-7, with a weak D call TRBD2 (6 bases). This CDR3 spans 16 amino acids. Trimming stripped 6 bases from V and 9 bases from J, with 27 bases between. CDR1 is MNHEY, CDR2 SMNVEV, per germline (reference sequence).

The rearrangement uses TRBV30 and TRBJ2-2, with a weak D call TRBD1 (6 bases). The CDR3 consists of 14 residues. CDR1 and CDR2 (germline): GTSNPN, SVGIG (reference sequence). Trimming removed 1 base from V and 8 bases from J, with 14 bases in between. The CDR3 reads CAWSAIRTAGELFF. DNA for the CDR3: TGTGCCTGGAGTGCGATTAGGACAGCTGGGGAGCTGTTTTTT.

The chain recombines TRBV27 with TRBJ2-7; 7 bases are shared with TRBD1. This CDR3 is built from 12 residues. Germline-derived CDR1 and CDR2 are MNHEY and SMNVEV (reference sequence). Trimming took 6 bases from V and 13 from J; bases not matched to a gene: 12. CDR3 in amino acids: CASRRGQSYVYF. CDR3 DNA: TGTGCCAGCAGACGGGGACAGTCATATGTCTACTTC.

The chain recombines TRBV2 with TRBJ2-7, with a tentative D call TRBD2 (7 bases). Germline CDR1 is SNHLY and CDR2 is FYNNEI. This CDR3 contains 15 residues. V was pared by 4 bases and J by 6 bases, with 19 bases between. CDR3 nucleotide sequence: TGTGCCAGCAGTGTTTCTCGGGGGGCAGATCCCGAGCAGTACTTC. This translates into CASSVSRGADPEQYF.

The chain uses TRBV4-1 and TRBJ2-5, with 12 bases that match TRBD2. CDR1 MGHRA and CDR2 YSYEKL come from the germline V gene. V lost 3 bases to trimming and J lost 10 bases; unmatched junction nucleotides: 9. CDR3 length: 15 amino acids. The CDR3 DNA sequence: TGCGCCAGCAGCCACGACAACCGACTAGCGGGAGACCAGTACTTC. Residues: CASSHDNRLAGDQYF.

This clone came up once. The rearrangement links TRBV7-2 to TRBJ2-1, with 11 nucleotides matching TRBD2. Trimming took 1 base from V and 5 from J; bases not matched to a gene: 10. In germline, CDR1 is SGHTA, CDR2 FQGNSA. The CDR3 runs to 18 residues. In nucleotides, the CDR3 is TGTGCCAGCAGCTTAGTCCCCATTCTAGCGGGGGGAAACAATGAGCAGTTCTTC. Its protein is CASSLVPILAGGNNEQFF.

The V and J genes are TRBV6-6 and TRBJ1-5; 7 nucleotides match TRBD1. The trim removed 5 bases at V and 6 bases at J, leaving 7 bases unmatched. Germline V gene data show CDR1 as MNHNY and CDR2 as SVGAGI (reference sequence). The CDR3 loop spans 14 amino acids. For the CDR3, the DNA is TGTGCCAGCAGTCGACAGGGTGGCCGTCAGCCCCAGCATTTT. Protein sequence: CASSRQGGRQPQHF.